This T cell receptor beta chain derives from a study of CD8+ T cells in alopecia areata. The CDR3 is 13 residues long. The V end lost 6 bases, the J end lost 5 bases, and 16 bases lay between the germline ends. CDR1 and CDR2 (germline): SQVTM, ANQGSEA. This clone was found a few times. RNA, once extracted, was reverse transcribed into cDNA for use as the sequencing template. Sequencing used immunoSEQ multiplex PCR; TCRdb keeps in-frame clones, though not all of them. The data show approximately 100,000 clones, about 40% seen once. This chain links TRBV29-1 with TRBJ2-5; D is perhaps TRBD1 (7 bases). The clonotype comes from a human donor with alopecia areata. Specimen: CD4+ T cells sorted from blood. The CDR3 loop reads CSVAEGARETQYF. In DNA form, the CDR3 reads TGCAGCGTCGCGGAGGGGGCGAGGGAGACCCAGTACTTC. Complete variable domain (other parts from reference TRBV29-1 and TRBJ2-5): SAVISQKPSRDICQRGTSLTIQCQVDSQVTMMFWYRQQPGQSLTLIATANQGSEATYESGFVIDKFPISRPNLTFSTLTVSNMSPEDSSIYLCSVAEGARETQYFGPGTRLLVL.